These 16 T cell receptor beta chains share one sample of origin, sequenced in a study of cytomegalovirus exposure and HLA in healthy donors. The PCR contained 60 Vbeta and 13 Jbeta primers. Sequenced by immunoSEQ multiplex PCR; TCRdb stores in-frame clones only, minus some. The sample consists of more than 55,000 clones, approximately 80% of them appearing once. The specimen was PBMCs. The receptors shown here come from a man aged 30-40 years in good health and CMV-seronegative.

The genes are TRBV7-9 and TRBJ2-3, with 12 bases that match TRBD2. Germline V gene lookup returns CDR1 SEHNR and CDR2 FQNEAQ (reference sequence). V shed 5 bases and J 3 bases; nucleotides not matched to a gene: 15. CDR3 length equals 19 residues. The DNA for the CDR3 is TGTGCCAGCAGCCCCCGGACTAGCGGGAAGGGGGACCTAACAGATACGCAGTATTTT. This gives the protein CASSPRTSGKGDLTDTQYF.

The V call is TRBV9, the J call TRBJ2-7, with D perhaps TRBD1 (5 bases). Germline values: CDR1 SGDLS, CDR2 YYNGEE. The CDR3 sequence is 14 residues long. The V end was cut by 4 bases, the J end by 0 bases, with 11 bases between. In DNA form, the CDR3 reads TGTGCCAGCAGCCCCGACAGTTTCTCCTACGAGCAGTACTTC. Translating it yields CASSPDSFSYEQYF.

The chain links TRBV9 to TRBJ2-3; TRBD1 matches at 8 bases. With V trimmed by 6 bases and J by 2 bases, 8 bases remained unmatched. This CDR3 has 15 residues. CDR1 and CDR2 (germline): SGDLS, YYNGEE. The CDR3 sequence is CASTGGGEPTDTQYF. DNA for the CDR3: TGTGCCAGCACAGGGGGCGGCGAGCCCACAGATACGCAGTATTTT.

The V call is TRBV13, the J call TRBJ2-3; 13 bases fit TRBD2. The CDR3 runs 17 residues. Germline V gives CDR1 PRHDT, CDR2 FYEKMQ (reference sequence). Unmatched junction bases numbered 8, after V lost 5 bases and J lost 3 bases. The DNA for the CDR3 is TGTGCCAGCAGCCCCCGACGGACTAGCGGGGGAACAGATACGCAGTATTTT. Protein product: CASSPRRTSGGTDTQYF.

The rearrangement links TRBV18 to TRBJ1-2, with 7 bases identical to TRBD1. V was pared by 5 bases and J by 3 bases, with 6 bases of the junction left unmatched. In germline, CDR1 is KGHSH, CDR2 LQKENI. This CDR3 has 14 residues. The CDR3 coding sequence is TGTGCCAGCTCATACGGGACAGAGTACTATGGCTACACCTTC. This encodes CASSYGTEYYGYTF.

This clone came up once. This rearrangement joins TRBV5-4 to TRBJ2-5; no reliable D call. The CDR3 runs to 12 residues. CDR1 is SGHNT and CDR2 is YYREEE in the germline V gene (reference sequence). V lost 7 bases and J 5 bases, leaving 12 bases between the germline ends. The CDR3 DNA follows: TGTGCCAGCCATAGCTTGAGTGAGACCCAGTACTTC. Its protein is CASHSLSETQYF.

The chain uses TRBV13 and TRBJ2-3, with TRBD2 identical over 12 bases. Per the germline V gene, CDR1 is PRHDT and CDR2 is FYEKMQ (reference sequence). Trimming took 4 bases from V and 2 from J; bases not matched to a gene: 13. This CDR3 spans 19 amino acids. Written as DNA, the CDR3 is TGTGCCAGCAGCTCTAGCGGGCTAGCGGGGGGGCAGGACACAGATACGCAGTATTTT. Amino acid sequence: CASSSSGLAGGQDTDTQYF.

The chain carries TRBV6-5 and TRBJ1-2, with 9 bases lining up with TRBD1. Germline loops: CDR1 MNHEY, CDR2 SVGAGI. V shed 0 bases, J shed 4 bases, and the junction held 6 bases outside the gene matches. This CDR3 has 16 residues. CDR3 region: CASSYSWTGDAYGYTF. The CDR3 DNA follows: TGTGCCAGCAGTTACTCTTGGACAGGGGATGCCTATGGCTACACCTTC.

This clone was seen once. This chain connects TRBV19 to TRBJ2-4; TRBD1 matches 11 bases. CDR1 is LNHDA and CDR2 is SQIVND in the germline V gene (reference sequence). V lost 5 bases, J lost 1 base, and 7 bases stayed unmatched. This CDR3 comprises 17 residues. The CDR3 DNA follows: TGTGCCAGTAGTCCCAATGGACAGGGGGCGGCCAAAAACATTCAGTACTTC. Translating gives CASSPNGQGAAKNIQYF.

The V call is TRBV11-2, the J call TRBJ1-2; D is uncertain. V was cut by 0 bases and J by 4 bases, with 12 bases left in between. CDR1 is SGHAT, CDR2 FQNNGV, per germline. The CDR3 contains 15 residues. The CDR3 DNA is TGTGCCAGCAGCTTAGATCCAAGCGATACCTATGGCTACACCTTC. As protein: CASSLDPSDTYGYTF. Full variable domain (missing parts from reference TRBV11-2 and TRBJ1-2): EAGVAQSPRYKIIEKRQSVAFWCNPISGHATLYWYQQILGQGPKLLIQFQNNGVVDDSQLPKDRFSAERLKGVDSTLKIQPAKLEDSAVYLCASSLDPSDTYGYTFGSGTRLTVV.

The chain joins TRBV19 to TRBJ1-6; 8 bases line up with TRBD1. The CDR3 sequence is 14 residues long. CDR1 and CDR2 from the germline V gene are LNHDA and SQIVND (reference sequence). V shed 1 base and J 7 bases; nucleotides not matched to a gene: 0. CDR3: CASSIGQGNSPLHF. CDR3 bases: TGTGCCAGTAGTATAGGACAGGGGAATTCACCCCTCCACTTT.

The chain carries TRBV7-9 and TRBJ1-2; 9 bases align to TRBD1. Trimming cost V 3 bases and J 8 bases; bases outside gene matches: 13. The CDR3 spans 16 residues. Per germline, CDR1 SEHNR and CDR2 FQNEAQ (reference sequence). CDR3 coding DNA: TGTGCCAGCAGCTTGGGGGCCAGGACAGGGGAGGACGGCTACACCTTC. Amino acids: CASSLGARTGEDGYTF.

The V and J genes are TRBV5-1 and TRBJ2-7, with 8 bases matching TRBD1. The CDR3 spans 13 residues. CDR1 is SGHRS and CDR2 is YFSETQ in the germline V gene. The V gene end was trimmed by 3 bases and the J gene end by 5 bases; junction bases not matched to a gene: 4. CDR3 in amino acids: CASSSTGDHEQYF. In DNA, the CDR3 is TGCGCCAGCAGCTCGACAGGGGACCACGAGCAGTACTTC.

V gene TRBV7-2 combines with J gene TRBJ2-7; TRBD2 matches at 7 bases. This CDR3 spans 16 amino acids. The germline V gene has CDR1 SGHTA and CDR2 FQGNSA. Germline trimming cut 3 bases from V and 0 bases from J; bases unmatched to any gene: 8. CDR3 DNA: TGTGCCAGCAGCTTCCCGGGGCGGGGGACCTCCTACGAGCAGTACTTC. Protein product: CASSFPGRGTSYEQYF.

The V gene is TRBV21-1, the J gene TRBJ2-7; the table gives TRBD2 as D, unverified against the DNA. TRBV21-1 is a recognized pseudogene. The CDR3 is 16 amino acids. The CDR3 loop reads CASSSQLSDGGYEQYF. DNA of the CDR3: TGTGCCAGCAGCTCCCAGCTGTCGGACGGGGGGTACGAGCAGTACTTC.

The genes are TRBV7-9 and TRBJ2-5; the match to TRBD1 covers 9 bases. J lost 3 bases, V lost 0 bases, and 14 bases had no gene match. The CDR3 loop spans 19 amino acids. Germline CDR1 and CDR2: SEHNR and FQNEAQ (reference sequence). CDR3 in amino acids: CASSLALLPNRDREETQYF. The CDR3 DNA reads as TGTGCCAGCAGCTTAGCGCTTTTGCCGAACCGGGACAGGGAAGAGACCCAGTACTTC.